This TCR beta chain was identified in a study of blood T cells in healthy people across ages. For the second PCR, which ran for roughly 7 to 11 cycles, a sample-barcoded 5' primer and a J-beta primer mix were used. A single record per CDR3 protein comes from TCRdb applying MiXCR to the 5' RACE reads. The sample carries around 1,500,000 distinct CDR3 sequences, around 39% recorded once. The study's findings and limits: Long-lived donors had more naive CD4+ cells and higher diversity than aged donors. Underestimates were what the diversity estimates from one million T cells were considered to be.

Every participating donor contributed about 10 milliliters of peripheral blood through a draw. For this clonotype: The antigen is undetermined.

CDR3 length equals 14 residues. The ends lost 5 bases at V and 7 bases at J; junction bases unmatched: 6. CDR1 is DFQATT and CDR2 is SNEGSKA in the germline V gene (reference sequence). The chain employs TRBV20-1 and TRBJ1-6, with 9 bases fitting TRBD1. The material sequenced was blood. The source is a young woman in good health. The CDR3 DNA reads as TGCAGTGCTGTAGGGGGGACAGGGAATTCACCCCTCCACTTT. Translated: CSAVGGTGNSPLHF.